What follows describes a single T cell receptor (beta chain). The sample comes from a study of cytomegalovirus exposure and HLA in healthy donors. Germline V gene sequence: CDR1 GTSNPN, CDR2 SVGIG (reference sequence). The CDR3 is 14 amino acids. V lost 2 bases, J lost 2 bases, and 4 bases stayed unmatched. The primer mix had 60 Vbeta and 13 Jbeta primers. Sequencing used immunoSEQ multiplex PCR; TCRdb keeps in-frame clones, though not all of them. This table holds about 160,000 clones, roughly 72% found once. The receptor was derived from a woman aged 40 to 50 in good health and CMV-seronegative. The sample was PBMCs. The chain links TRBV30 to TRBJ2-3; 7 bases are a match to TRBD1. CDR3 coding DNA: TGTGCCTGGAGTCCGGGACAGAACACAGATACGCAGTATTTT. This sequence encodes CAWSPGQNTDTQYF. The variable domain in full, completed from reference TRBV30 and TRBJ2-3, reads SQTIHQWPATLVQPVGSPLSLECTVEGTSNPNLYWYRQAAGRGLQLLFYSVGIGQISSEVPQNLSASRPQDRQFILSSKKLLLSDSGFYLCAWSPGQNTDTQYFGPGTRLTVL.